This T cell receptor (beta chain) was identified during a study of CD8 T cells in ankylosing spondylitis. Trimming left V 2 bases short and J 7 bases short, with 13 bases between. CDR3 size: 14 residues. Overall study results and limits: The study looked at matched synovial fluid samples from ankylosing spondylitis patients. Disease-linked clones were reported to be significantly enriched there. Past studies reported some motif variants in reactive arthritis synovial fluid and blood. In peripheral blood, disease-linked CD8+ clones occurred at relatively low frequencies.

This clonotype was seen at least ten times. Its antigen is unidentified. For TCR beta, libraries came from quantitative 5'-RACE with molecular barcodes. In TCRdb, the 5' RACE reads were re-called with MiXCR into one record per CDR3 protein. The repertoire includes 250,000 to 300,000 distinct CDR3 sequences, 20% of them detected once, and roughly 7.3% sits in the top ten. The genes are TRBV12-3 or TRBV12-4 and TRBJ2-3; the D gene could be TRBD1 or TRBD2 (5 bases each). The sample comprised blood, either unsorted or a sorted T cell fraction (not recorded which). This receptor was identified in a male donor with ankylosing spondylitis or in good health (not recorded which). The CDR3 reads CASSLRVQGHTQYF. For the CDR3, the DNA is TGTGCCAGCAGTTTAAGGGTCCAGGGACATACGCAGTATTTT.